These T cell receptor beta chains were read from a single sample in a study of T cells in Graves' hyperthyroidism and ophthalmopathy. TCRdb reprocessed the multiplex PCR reads with MiXCR, giving one entry per CDR3 protein. The data contain fewer than 250,000 distinct CDR3 sequences, approximately 17% of them singletons. The sequencing input was blood. The receptors were gathered from a man aged 45-60 years with Graves' hyperthyroidism. CDR3s include the opening cysteine and the closing phenylalanine or tryptophan. A D gene is named only where the DNA matches it firmly. Rows give clone size only sometimes, using once, few, many, or a class for an expanded clone.

j_call clone_size d_call v_call cdr3_nt cdr3_aa
TRBJ2-3 many TRBD2 TRBV11-2 TGTGCCAGCAGCACCACAGCGGGAACTAGCACAGATACGCAGTATTTT CASSTTAGTSTDTQYF
TRBJ2-7 many TRBD2 TRBV10-3 TGTGCCATCAGTGCAGTAGCGGGAGGACCCTACGAGCAGTACTTC CAISAVAGGPYEQYF
TRBJ2-6 few TRBD2 TRBV27 TGTGCCAGCAGTTTCTCGCCACCGGGACTAGCGGGATCTGGGGCCAACGTCCTGACTTTC CASSFSPPGLAGSGANVLTF
TRBJ2-7 many NA TRBV20-1 TGCAGTGCTAGTTGGCCAGACCATTTCTACGAGCAGTACTTC CSASWPDHFYEQYF
TRBJ2-7 many TRBD1 TRBV20-1 TGCAGTGCTTACACAGGGGAAACCTACGAGCAGTACTTC CSAYTGETYEQYF
TRBJ2-3 few NA TRBV10-3 TGTGCCATCAGTGAATCCGCCCGCACAGATACGCAGTATTTT CAISESARTDTQYF
TRBJ2-5 many TRBD2 TRBV20-1 TGCAGTGCTAGAGATGCGGGGGGATCCGGGTACCAAGAGACCCAGTACTTC CSARDAGGSGYQETQYF
TRBJ1-4 NA NA TRBV4-2 TGTGCCAGCAGCCAAGGGACCGTTGCAACTAATGAAAAACTGTTTTTT CASSQGTVATNEKLFF
TRBJ1-3 NA NA TRBV12-3/TRBV12-4 TGTGCCAGCACCTGGGGGGTGTCGGGAAACACCATATATTTT CASTWGVSGNTIYF
TRBJ1-4 few NA TRBV13 TGTGCCAGCAGCTTAGCTCGGGGAGCAACTAATGAAAAACTGTTTTTT CASSLARGATNEKLFF
TRBJ1-4 many NA TRBV28 TGTGCCAGCAGTTTATTGGGTGAAAAACTGTTTTTT CASSLLGEKLFF
TRBJ2-5 few NA TRBV20-1 TGCAGTGCTAGCGACAGATTTAAGGAGACCCAGTACTTC CSASDRFKETQYF
TRBJ2-7 few TRBD1 TRBV6-1 TGTGCCAGCACCTATGGACAGGGGGCATGGGAGCAGTACTTC CASTYGQGAWEQYF
TRBJ2-5 many NA TRBV13 TGTGCCAGCAGCTTAGGAAAAGCGAACCAAGAGACCCAGTACTTC CASSLGKANQETQYF
TRBJ2-1 many NA TRBV7-2 TGTGCCAGCAGCTTAAGATGGGCTAGAGCCTACAATGAGCAGTTCTTC CASSLRWARAYNEQFF
TRBJ2-3 many TRBD1 TRBV3-1 TGTGCCAGCAGCCCACGGACAGGTTCGAGCACAGATACGCAGTATTTT CASSPRTGSSTDTQYF
TRBJ1-2 many NA TRBV5-1 TGCGCCAGCAGCCTCGACAATAACTATGGCTACACCTTC CASSLDNNYGYTF
TRBJ2-5 NA NA TRBV3-1 TGTGCCAGCCAGGCCCGGGCCGGGGCCCAGTACTTC CASQARAGAQYF
TRBJ2-3 many NA TRBV12-3/TRBV12-4 TGTGCCAGCCCTAGGAACCCTCTAGGGCTTACAGATACGCAGTATTTT CASPRNPLGLTDTQYF
TRBJ2-1 many TRBD2 TRBV11-2 TGTGCCAGCAGCGGCCTGCTAGCGGTCTCCTACAATGAGCAGTTCTTC CASSGLLAVSYNEQFF
TRBJ2-3 NA NA TRBV4-1 TGCGCCAGCAGCCAAGTAGGGGCGGCAGGGGATACGCAGTATTTT CASSQVGAAGDTQYF
TRBJ1-6 NA NA TRBV5-1 TGCGCCAGCAGCTTCGGCCTCTCCTATAATTCACCCCTCCACTTT CASSFGLSYNSPLHF
TRBJ2-3 NA TRBD2 TRBV6-1 TGTGCCAGCAGTGAGCTAGCGGGTTCCGGCGATACGCAGTATTTT CASSELAGSGDTQYF
TRBJ1-1 many NA TRBV18 TGTGCCAGCTCACCGGGGACCCGGGGAGCTTTCTTT CASSPGTRGAFF
TRBJ2-1 NA NA TRBV4-2 TGTGCCAGCAGCCCCCGGACGGAATACAATGAGCAGTTCTTC CASSPRTEYNEQFF
TRBJ1-1 many NA TRBV5-1 TGCGCCAGCAGCTTGTCAGACAGGATTGAAACTTTCTTT CASSLSDRIETFF
TRBJ2-2 NA NA TRBV2 TGTGCCAGCAGTGGTTTTGCGGGGAACACCGGGGAGCTGTTTTTT CASSGFAGNTGELFF
TRBJ1-2 NA NA TRBV18 TGTGCCAGCTCACCACCTGGGGGGCTATCGAACTATGGCTACACCTTC CASSPPGGLSNYGYTF
TRBJ1-4 few TRBD1 TRBV24-1 TGTGCCACCAGTGACCCCTGGACAGGAAAACTGTTTTTT CATSDPWTGKLFF
TRBJ2-5 many TRBD2 TRBV4-1 TGCGCCAGCAGCCAATCGCTAGCGGGAGAATCGGAGACCCAGTACTTC CASSQSLAGESETQYF
TRBJ2-7 NA TRBD1 TRBV11-2 TGTGCCAGCAGCGCCGGGACAGGGAATAGCTACGAGCAGTACTTC CASSAGTGNSYEQYF
TRBJ2-3 NA NA TRBV19 TGTGCCGCCGGGACTACGCAGTATTTT CAAGTTQYF
TRBJ1-6 NA NA TRBV20-1 TGCAGTGTCGTACAACCAAATTCACCCCTCCACTTT CSVVQPNSPLHF
TRBJ2-6 NA NA TRBV5-1 TGCGCCAGCAGCTTGGACCAGAGCTCTGGGGCCAACGTCCTGACTTTC CASSLDQSSGANVLTF
TRBJ1-5 NA NA TRBV6-1 TGTGCCAGCAAGGGGATCGGTAATAGCAATCAGCCCCAGCATTTT CASKGIGNSNQPQHF
TRBJ2-5 many NA TRBV28 TGTGCCAGCAACTCCATCACGGAGACCCAGTACTTC CASNSITETQYF
TRBJ2-7 NA NA TRBV15 TGTGCCACCAGCCCCCCGGGCGGACTGACAGACTACGAGCAGTACTTC CATSPPGGLTDYEQYF
TRBJ2-7 NA NA TRBV6-2/TRBV6-3 TGTGCCAGCAGTTACCGGGCCTCTTCCTACGAGCAGTACTTC CASSYRASSYEQYF
TRBJ1-6 few TRBD1 TRBV20-1 TGCAGTGCTTACGACAGGGTTAGATCCCATTTCCACTTT CSAYDRVRSHFHF
TRBJ1-2 few NA TRBV29-1 TGCAGCGCCCCCGGGGGGCGGCATGGCTACACCTTC CSAPGGRHGYTF
TRBJ1-6 few NA TRBV20-1 TGCAGTGCTAGAAATCCGGATTCACCCCTCCACTTT CSARNPDSPLHF
TRBJ2-1 many TRBD2 TRBV19 TGTGCCAGTTTGGTTGCGTTAGCGGGGGCCCTTCTCAATGAGCAGTTCTTC CASLVALAGALLNEQFF
TRBJ2-7 NA TRBD2 TRBV19 TGTGCCAGTAGTTTTAGCGGGGGCTACGAGCAGTACTTC CASSFSGGYEQYF
TRBJ2-3 many TRBD1 TRBV18 TGTGCCAGCTCGGGACAGTATACGCAGTATTTT CASSGQYTQYF